The 23 T cell receptor beta chains below all came from one sample that was sequenced in a study of patients and donors after allogeneic stem cell transplantation. MiXCR, applied by TCRdb to the RT-PCR reads, yields one record per CDR3 protein. This sample has some 880,000 distinct CDR3 sequences; roughly 18% occur once, and the top ten carry about 6%. Sequenced: blood, either unsorted or a sorted T cell fraction (not recorded which). The source is a human donor who was either an allogeneic HSCT recipient or a stem cell or donor lymphocyte infusion donor (not recorded which). It is not recorded whose cells these are; they may come from a transplant donor.

This rearrangement joins TRBV5-1 to TRBJ2-7, with D perhaps TRBD1 (6 bases). Trimming cost V 5 bases and J 0 bases, with 21 bases left between them. Germline values: CDR1 SGHRS, CDR2 YFSETQ. The CDR3 is 17 residues long. CDR3 residues: CASRKVQPGHVSYEQYF. The CDR3 DNA is TGCGCCAGCAGAAAGGTCCAACCGGGACACGTCTCCTACGAGCAGTACTTC.

This clonotype was observed a few times. Here the CDR3 DNA reads TGCAGTGCCTGGACAGAGCGAAACACTGAAGCTTTCTTT. Amino acids: CSAWTERNTEAFF. The chain employs TRBV20-1 and TRBJ1-1; D perhaps matches TRBD1 (6 bases). V lost 6 bases, J lost 2 bases, and 13 bases lay in between. CDR3 length equals 13 residues. Per germline, CDR1 DFQATT and CDR2 SNEGSKA (reference sequence).

Points on this clonotype: The junction shows a germline mismatch at one end, possibly a read error. This chain connects TRBV3-1 to TRBJ1-1; D call uncertain. Germline lookup yields CDR1 LGHDT and CDR2 YNNKEL (reference sequence). The CDR3 extends over 12 amino acids. The CDR3 is CASCHKNTEAFF. CDR3 bases: TGTGCCAGCTGCCACAAGAACACTGAAGCTTTCTTT.

The chain carries TRBV5-1 and TRBJ2-6; a weak D match, TRBD1 (6 bases). The V end lost 4 bases, the J end lost 0 bases, and 11 bases lay between the germline ends. This CDR3 is built from 16 residues. CDR1 is SGHRS and CDR2 is YFSETQ in the germline V gene. The CDR3 protein is CASSGGHSSGANVLTF. CDR3 nucleotides: TGCGCCAGCAGCGGGGGACATTCCTCTGGGGCCAACGTCCTGACTTTC.

This chain links TRBV5-6 with TRBJ1-5, with a possible D match to TRBD1 (6 bases). From germline, CDR1 is SGHDT and CDR2 YYEEEE. Trimming took 0 bases from V and 2 from J, leaving 12 bases between them. This CDR3 has 16 residues. CDR3 sequence (DNA): TGTGCCAGCAGCTTGGGAGGGGGGCTCGGCAATCAGCCCCAGCATTTT. This codes for CASSLGGGLGNQPQHF.

The chain employs TRBV2 and TRBJ1-4; D gene ambiguous. CDR3 length: 14 amino acids. CDR1 is SNHLY and CDR2 is FYNNEI in the germline V gene. Trimming took 4 bases from V and 3 from J, leaving 9 bases between them. CDR3 DNA: TGTGCCAGCAGTGCGTTCGCAGCTAATGAAAAACTGTTTTTT. It translates to CASSAFAANEKLFF. Full variable domain (remainder filled in from reference TRBV2 and TRBJ1-4): EPEVTQTPSHQVTQMGQEVILRCVPISNHLYFYWYRQILGQKVEFLVSFYNNEISEKSEIFDDQFSVERPDGSNFTLKIRSTKLEDSAMYFCASSAFAANEKLFFGSGTQLSVL.

This clonotype has a handful of counts. The chain has TRBV2 and TRBJ1-6, with D unresolved. The length of the CDR3 is 14 residues. Germline V gene sequence: CDR1 SNHLY, CDR2 FYNNEI. The V end lost 1 base, the J end lost 6 bases, and 7 bases lay between the germline ends. The CDR3 DNA follows: TGTGCCAGCAGTGAAGGGGGTACTAATTCACCCCTCCACTTT. This translates into CASSEGGTNSPLHF. The variable domain in full, completed from reference TRBV2 and TRBJ1-6, reads EPEVTQTPSHQVTQMGQEVILRCVPISNHLYFYWYRQILGQKVEFLVSFYNNEISEKSEIFDDQFSVERPDGSNFTLKIRSTKLEDSAMYFCASSEGGTNSPLHFGNGTRLTVT.

The rearrangement uses TRBV4-1 and TRBJ1-1, with D unresolved. This CDR3 has 16 residues. CDR1 MGHRA and CDR2 YSYEKL come from the germline V gene. V shed 0 bases and J shed 1 base, with 12 bases lying between them. CDR3 in amino acids: CASSQEWPRKNTEAFF. In DNA, the CDR3 is TGCGCCAGCAGCCAAGAATGGCCGAGAAAGAACACTGAAGCTTTCTTT.

This clonotype was observed a handful of times. This chain links TRBV4-3 with TRBJ2-3, with D perhaps matching TRBD1 (6 bases). Per the germline V gene, CDR1 is LGHNA and CDR2 is YSLEER. With 5 bases removed from V and 0 bases from J, the gap between germline ends came to 12 bases. This CDR3 is built from 15 residues. CDR3 sequence reads: CASSGWTASTDTQYF. The CDR3 DNA reads as TGCGCCAGCAGCGGATGGACAGCTAGCACAGATACGCAGTATTTT.

This clonotype was detected only a few times. The V gene is TRBV24-1, the J gene TRBJ2-2; 12 positions agree with TRBD2. The CDR3 loop spans 15 amino acids. V was clipped by 1 base and J by 13 bases; unmatched bases: 6. In germline, CDR1 is KGHDR, CDR2 SFDVKD. The CDR3 region has the DNA TGTGCCACCAGTGATTTCTCGACTAGCGGGAGTAGGCTGTTTTTT. Its protein product is CATSDFSTSGSRLFF.

The chain joins TRBV5-1 to TRBJ1-6, with unresolved D. Germline V gene sequence: CDR1 SGHRS, CDR2 YFSETQ. This CDR3 spans 14 amino acids. V lost 1 base and J lost 7, with 9 bases in between. As DNA, the CDR3 is TGCGCCAGCAGCTTGACGGCAGAAAATTCACCCCTCCACTTT. It translates to CASSLTAENSPLHF. Supplemented by reference TRBV5-1 and TRBJ1-6, the full variable domain reads KAGVTQTPRYLIKTRGQQVTLSCSPISGHRSVSWYQQTPGQGLQFLFEYFSETQRNKGNFPGRFSGRQFSNSRSEMNVSTLELGDSALYLCASSLTAENSPLHFGNGTRLTVT.

This clonotype is a singleton in its sample. The genes are TRBV4-3 and TRBJ2-7; the D gene is possibly TRBD1 (6 bases). This CDR3 comprises 15 residues. The V end was cut by 1 base, the J end by 0 bases, with 10 bases between. CDR1 and CDR2 (germline): LGHNA, YSLEER. The CDR3 region is CASSQADRYSYEQYF. In DNA, the CDR3 is TGCGCCAGCAGCCAAGCAGACAGGTACTCCTACGAGCAGTACTTC.

The chain is built from TRBV9 and TRBJ2-7; D gene ambiguous. Germline assignment: CDR1 SGDLS and CDR2 YYNGEE. The CDR3 extends over 14 amino acids. V was clipped by 0 bases and J by 3 bases, with 10 bases between them. For the CDR3, the DNA is TGTGCCAGCAGCGTAGGCGGCAGCTACTACGAGCAGTACTTC. Translating it yields CASSVGGSYYEQYF.

The rearrangement links TRBV6-1 to TRBJ1-1; unclear D gene. V was clipped by 6 bases and J by 1 base, with 21 bases between them. Germline lookup yields CDR1 MNHNS and CDR2 SASEGT. CDR3 length: 17 amino acids. The CDR3 sequence: CASSQSHIGSQNTEAFF. In DNA form, the CDR3 reads TGTGCCAGCAGCCAATCCCACATCGGGAGCCAGAACACTGAAGCTTTCTTT.

The rearrangement links TRBV7-2 to TRBJ1-3; D is ambiguous. The ends were cut back, 0 bases at V and 0 bases at J, with 15 bases in the middle. In germline, CDR1 is SGHTA, CDR2 FQGNSA. This CDR3 contains 18 residues. In DNA, the CDR3 is TGTGCCAGCAGCTTAGCCCGTCCCGGGAGACCCTCTGGAAACACCATATATTTT. This sequence encodes CASSLARPGRPSGNTIYF.

The V and J genes are TRBV5-5 and TRBJ1-1; D is unresolved. Trimming cost V 6 bases and J 1 base, with 10 bases left between them. CDR3 length: 13 residues. Looked up from germline, CDR1 is SGHKS and CDR2 is YYEKEE (reference sequence). The CDR3 sequence: CASNPQWNTEAFF. The DNA for the CDR3 is TGTGCCAGCAATCCCCAATGGAACACTGAAGCTTTCTTT.

This clonotype was recorded many times. This rearrangement joins TRBV12-3 or TRBV12-4 to TRBJ1-2, with a tentative D call TRBD1 (6 bases). This CDR3 region has 15 residues. The V end was cut by 7 bases, the J end by 2 bases, with 17 bases between. CDR3 nucleotide sequence: TGTGCCAGCACCCCCTCCGGGCAGGGGAACTATGGCTACACCTTC. This gives the protein CASTPSGQGNYGYTF.

The chain has TRBV7-8 and TRBJ2-4, with D unresolved. Looked up from germline, CDR1 is SGHVS and CDR2 is FQNEAQ. The V and J ends lost 0 bases and 0 bases respectively, with 15 bases between them. The CDR3 has 18 residues. In DNA, the CDR3 is TGTGCCAGCAGCTTAGCGCCTCCCAACCGCTTAGCCAAAAACATTCAGTACTTC. Translated: CASSLAPPNRLAKNIQYF.

This clonotype was seen many times. The chain links TRBV5-6 to TRBJ2-2; D is possibly TRBD1 (6 bases). Germline V lookup: CDR1 SGHDT, CDR2 YYEEEE. Trimming cost V 1 base and J 6 bases, with 10 bases left between them. The CDR3 has 14 residues. CDR3 nucleotide sequence: TGTGCCAGCAGCTTGTACGGGACACCCGGGGAGCTGTTTTTT. This gives the protein CASSLYGTPGELFF.

The gene calls are TRBV19 and TRBJ2-7; 10 bases line up with TRBD2. CDR3 length: 16 residues. The germline CDR1 and CDR2 sequences are LNHDA and SQIVND (reference sequence). V lost 5 bases and J lost 0; bases outside the gene matches: 7. The CDR3 here is CASSLRSGRSSYEQYF. The DNA of the CDR3 is TGTGCCAGTAGTCTCCGTAGCGGGAGGAGCTCCTACGAGCAGTACTTC.

This clonotype has a count of ten or more. The chain recombines TRBV4-2 with TRBJ1-2; possible D gene TRBD1, 6 bases. V was shortened by 0 bases and J by 7 bases, with 15 bases between the two germline ends. Germline CDR1 LGHNA, CDR2 YNFKEQ. This CDR3 contains 15 residues. The CDR3 reads CASSQEGEGQSGYTF. CDR3 nucleotides: TGTGCCAGCAGCCAAGAGGGTGAGGGACAAAGTGGCTACACCTTC.

This clonotype has more than one count but fewer than ten. This rearrangement joins TRBV5-1 to TRBJ2-7; D possibly corresponds to TRBD2 (6 bases). The CDR3 contains 16 residues. V dropped 0 bases and J dropped 0 bases, with 13 bases sitting between them. Germline V gene sequence: CDR1 SGHRS, CDR2 YFSETQ. The CDR3 DNA follows: TGCGCCAGCAGCTTGGGTGCTAGCGCTAGCTCCTACGAGCAGTACTTC. Translated, it gives CASSLGASASSYEQYF.

As regards this clonotype: The junction and the germline gene differ at one end; a read error may be behind it. The chain employs TRBV30 and TRBJ2-7, with D maybe TRBD1 (6 bases). The CDR3 has 11 residues. Germline V gives CDR1 GTSNPN, CDR2 SVGIG (reference sequence). CDR3 nucleotide sequence: TGTGCCTGGTATTCCCCCTCAGGGGTGGACTTC. Its protein product is CAWYSPSGVDF.